This passage covers 6 T cell receptor beta chains from one sample sequenced in a study of response to subunit inactivated influenza vaccine. TCRdb independently ran MiXCR on the RT-PCR reads; one entry per CDR3 protein. The table has some 520,000 distinct CDR3 sequences, approximately 15% seen once; the top ten hold 3%. The source was CD4+ T cells sorted from PBMCs, collected 23 to 25 months after vaccination. The receptors here all came from a man aged 45-69 years who received an inactivated influenza vaccine.

The rearrangement links TRBV10-3 to TRBJ2-5, with TRBD2 matching 9 bases. Germline V lookup: CDR1 ENHRY, CDR2 SYGVKD. The CDR3 runs 14 residues. CDR3 residues: CVIPERGACETQYF. In DNA form, the CDR3 reads TGTGTCATACCCGAGCGGGGGGCGTGCGAGACCCAGTACTTC.

The rearrangement uses TRBV20-1 and TRBJ1-5; D gene ambiguous. The CDR3 is 15 amino acids. CDR1 and CDR2 from the germline V gene are DFQATT and SNEGSKA (reference sequence). Trimming removed 3 bases at V and 3 bases at J, with 15 bases between. This chain's CDR3 is CSASIGSPYNQPQHF. The CDR3 coding sequence is TGCAGTGCTAGTATAGGGTCTCCCTACAATCAGCCCCAGCATTTT.

This clonotype was observed a few times. The gene calls are TRBV10-3 and TRBJ2-7, with D perhaps matching TRBD2 (5 bases). The ends were cut back, 9 bases at V and 6 bases at J, with 18 bases in the middle. Germline V lookup: CDR1 ENHRY, CDR2 SYGVKD. The CDR3 extends over 13 amino acids. The CDR3 is CAIGPGSISEQYF. The DNA of the CDR3 is TGTGCCATAGGACCGGGATCCATTAGCGAGCAGTACTTC.

This clonotype has more than one count but fewer than ten. The chain is built from TRBV4-2 and TRBJ1-4; D might be TRBD1 (6 bases). The length of the CDR3 is 17 residues. Germline V gene data show CDR1 as LGHNA and CDR2 as YNFKEQ. The V end lost 3 bases, the J end lost 6 bases, and 20 bases lay between the germline ends. CDR3 loop: CASSHAGAGGAYEKLFF. For the CDR3, the DNA is TGTGCCAGCAGCCACGCTGGCGCCGGGGGGGCCTATGAAAAACTGTTTTTT.

This rearrangement joins TRBV24-1 to TRBJ2-7; D is ambiguous. Trimming left V 3 bases short and J 0 bases short, with 11 bases between. The germline V gene encodes CDR1 KGHDR and CDR2 SFDVKD. The CDR3 totals 15 residues. CDR3 loop: CATSDPLRSSYEQYF. The CDR3 nucleotides read TGTGCCACCAGTGATCCCCTTAGGAGCTCCTACGAGCAGTACTTC.

The V and J genes are TRBV5-1 and TRBJ2-2; D remains unclear. The germline CDR1 and CDR2 sequences are SGHRS and YFSETQ. The CDR3 sequence is 14 residues long. V was cut by 4 bases and J by 5 bases, with 12 bases left in between. CDR3 loop: CASSLRSDTGELFF. CDR3 bases: TGCGCCAGCAGCCTGCGGTCGGATACCGGGGAGCTGTTTTTT.